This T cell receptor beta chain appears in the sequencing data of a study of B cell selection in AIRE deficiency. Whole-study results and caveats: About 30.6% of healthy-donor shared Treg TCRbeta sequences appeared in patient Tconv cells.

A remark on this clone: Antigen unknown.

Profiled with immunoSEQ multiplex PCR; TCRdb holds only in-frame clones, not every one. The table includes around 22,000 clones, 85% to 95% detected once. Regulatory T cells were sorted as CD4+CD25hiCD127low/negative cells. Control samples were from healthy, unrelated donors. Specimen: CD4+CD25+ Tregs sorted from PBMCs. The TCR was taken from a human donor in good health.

The DNA of the CDR3 is TGTGCCTGGAGTATACAGCGGAGGTACCAAGAGACCCAGTACTTC. Translated: CAWSIQRRYQETQYF. This sequence joins TRBV30 and TRBJ2-5; weak D call: TRBD2 (5 bases). The ends were cut back, 2 bases at V and 0 bases at J, with 13 bases in the middle. This CDR3 contains 15 residues. Germline V gives CDR1 GTSNPN, CDR2 SVGIG (reference sequence).